The rows below give T cell receptor beta chains drawn from one sample of a study of blood T cell repertoires in COVID-19. Libraries were prepared by immunoSEQ multiplex PCR; TCRdb keeps only in-frame clonotypes and omits some of them. The sample records under 450,000 clones, about four fifths being singletons. Material for sequencing was PBMCs or T cells enriched from blood (not recorded which). The receptors here all came from a woman aged 45-60 years who had recovered from COVID-19. CDR3s include the opening cysteine and the closing phenylalanine or tryptophan. D genes are given only for firm matches. Clone sizes are given selectively: once, few, many, or a class where the clone is expanded.

v_gene	abundance	d_gene	j_gene	CDR3aa	CDR3nt
TRBV21-1	-	-	TRBJ1-5	CASSKAGTGWNQPQHF	TGTGCCAGCAGCAAAGCGGGGACAGGGTGGAATCAGCCCCAGCATTTT
TRBV5-4	-	-	TRBJ1-2	CASSLTTNYGYTF	TGTGCCAGCAGCTTGACAACTAACTATGGCTACACCTTC
TRBV7-2	-	-	TRBJ2-7	CASTPGGRQYF	TGTGCCAGCACCCCCGGAGGCCGGCAGTACTTC
TRBV7-9	-	-	TRBJ2-6	CASSKRMAAGPSGANVLTF	TGTGCCAGCAGCAAGCGGATGGCGGCCGGACCTTCTGGGGCCAACGTCCTGACTTTC
TRBV18	-	-	TRBJ2-7	CASSLSGGDTYEQYF	TGTGCCAGCTCACTCTCCGGAGGGGATACCTACGAGCAGTACTTC
TRBV5-1	-	TRBD1	TRBJ1-2	CASSLVGQDYGYTF	TGCGCCAGCAGCTTGGTCGGACAGGACTATGGCTACACCTTC
TRBV5-4	once	TRBD1	TRBJ1-2	CASGGDRGYGYTF	TGTGCCAGCGGGGGGGACAGGGGCTATGGCTACACCTTC
TRBV19	-	-	TRBJ1-2	CASSIVGAYGYTF	TGTGCCAGTAGTATAGTCGGAGCTTATGGCTACACCTTC
TRBV7-9	-	-	TRBJ2-6	CASSRSDTRTAGANVLTF	TGTGCCAGCAGCCGAAGCGACACGCGGACAGCTGGGGCCAACGTCCTGACTTTC
TRBV5-5	once	-	TRBJ2-3	CASSLWALGVRDTQYF	TGTGCCAGCAGCTTATGGGCCTTAGGGGTACGAGATACGCAGTATTTT
TRBV2	-	-	TRBJ2-6	CASTGRGHSGANVLTF	TGTGCCAGCACTGGCAGGGGCCACTCTGGGGCCAACGTCCTGACTTTC
TRBV3-1/TRBV3-2	-	TRBD2	TRBJ2-7	CASSQWGGEQYF	TGTGCCAGCAGCCAATGGGGGGGGGAGCAGTACTTC
TRBV10-3	once	-	TRBJ2-7	CAISESLVGGSYEQYF	TGTGCCATCAGTGAGTCGTTAGTAGGAGGCTCCTACGAGCAGTACTTC
TRBV11-1	-	TRBD1	TRBJ2-7	CASSLGQGRQYEQYF	TGTGCCAGCAGCCTAGGACAGGGTCGACAATACGAGCAGTACTTC
TRBV9	-	-	TRBJ2-5	CASSGPSAGETQYF	TGTGCCAGCAGCGGGCCGTCAGCGGGAGAGACCCAGTACTTC
TRBV5-1	-	-	TRBJ2-3	CASSELARKTDTQYF	TGCGCCAGCAGCGAGCTAGCGAGGAAGACAGATACGCAGTATTTT
TRBV5-5	-	-	TRBJ1-4	CASSLDSSRGTTNEKLFF	TGTGCCAGCAGCTTGGATTCTTCCAGGGGTACAACTAATGAAAAACTGTTTTTT
TRBV30	-	TRBD1	TRBJ1-5	CAWSGTGSNQPQHF	TGTGCCTGGAGCGGGACAGGTAGCAATCAGCCCCAGCATTTT
TRBV4-2	-	-	TRBJ1-5	CASSQEWQGNQPQHF	TGTGCCAGCAGCCAAGAGTGGCAGGGAAATCAGCCCCAGCATTTT
TRBV7-9	few	-	TRBJ1-5	CASSPDGGQPQHF	TGTGCCAGCAGCCCCGACGGGGGTCAGCCCCAGCATTTT
TRBV10-3	-	-	TRBJ2-6	CAISSGSLPGANVLTF	TGTGCCATCAGCTCAGGCTCACTCCCTGGGGCCAACGTCCTGACTTTC
TRBV30	-	-	TRBJ1-1	CAWTGRLDTEAFF	TGTGCCTGGACTGGGAGGTTGGACACTGAAGCTTTCTTT
TRBV14	-	-	TRBJ2-1	CASSHLTTGYNEQFF	TGTGCCAGCAGCCACCTAACGACAGGTTATAATGAGCAGTTCTTC
TRBV28	few	-	TRBJ1-1	CASALAAAGMMEAFF	TGTGCCAGTGCCTTGGCGGCAGCGGGGATGATGGAAGCTTTCTTT
TRBV6-5	once	TRBD1	TRBJ1-2	CASSRADRAVFGYTF	TGTGCCAGCAGTCGGGCAGACAGGGCGGTGTTCGGCTACACCTTC
TRBV7-8	few	TRBD1	TRBJ1-1	CASSYGTAEAFF	TGTGCCAGCAGCTACGGGACAGCTGAAGCTTTCTTT
TRBV2	-	TRBD1	TRBJ1-1	CASSAHRGERAEAFF	TGTGCCAGCAGTGCGCACAGGGGCGAACGGGCTGAAGCTTTCTTT
TRBV18	-	TRBD1	TRBJ1-3	CASSPPGQMLAGNTIYF	TGTGCCAGCTCACCGCCGGGACAGATGCTGGCTGGAAACACCATATATTTT
TRBV21-1	-	-	TRBJ1-2	CAGRADHYGYTF	TGTGCCGGGCGGGCGGACCACTATGGCTACACCTTC
TRBV7-9	once	-	TRBJ1-4	CASNVDGANEKLFF	TGTGCCAGCAATGTGGACGGGGCTAATGAAAAACTGTTTTTT
TRBV5-1	-	-	TRBJ2-3	CASSLPSTDTQYF	TGCGCCAGCAGCCTACCCTCCACAGATACGCAGTATTTT
TRBV30	medium-sized	-	TRBJ1-3	CAWSVTGVGNTIYF	TGTGCCTGGAGTGTAACCGGGGTTGGAAACACCATATATTTT
TRBV19	-	-	TRBJ1-3	CASQRETLPGNTIYF	TGTGCCTCTCAGAGAGAGACTCTTCCTGGAAACACCATATATTTT
TRBV28	-	TRBD1	TRBJ1-1	CASSPRQGIGDTEAFF	TGTGCCAGCAGCCCCCGACAGGGGATTGGGGACACTGAAGCTTTCTTT
TRBV19	-	-	TRBJ1-3	CASTVSGNTIYF	TGTGCCAGTACTGTCTCTGGAAACACCATATATTTT
TRBV6-5	-	TRBD1	TRBJ1-1	CASIQGATEAFF	TGTGCCAGTATACAGGGGGCAACTGAAGCTTTCTTT
TRBV11-2	-	-	TRBJ2-7	CASSLVGHHRTGASYEQYF	TGTGCCAGCAGCTTAGTCGGACACCACAGGACCGGTGCCTCCTACGAGCAGTACTTC
TRBV5-5	-	-	TRBJ1-1	CASSLSADTEAFF	TGTGCCAGCAGCTTGTCTGCAGACACTGAAGCTTTCTTT
TRBV9	-	TRBD1	TRBJ1-2	CASSVDQGAWDGYTF	TGTGCCAGCAGCGTAGACCAGGGGGCGTGGGATGGCTACACCTTC
TRBV5-1	-	-	TRBJ2-7	CASSLDTAYEQYF	TGCGCCAGCAGCTTGGACACCGCCTACGAGCAGTACTTC
TRBV18	few	-	TRBJ2-5	CASSPGSKETQYF	TGTGCCAGCTCACCAGGGAGTAAGGAGACCCAGTACTTC
TRBV7-2	-	-	TRBJ2-6	CASSLVSAQVTSGANVLTF	TGTGCCAGCAGCTTAGTGTCGGCCCAGGTGACCTCTGGGGCCAACGTCCTGACTTTC
TRBV27	-	-	TRBJ2-5	CASSWRGEGQETQYF	TGTGCCAGCAGTTGGAGGGGCGAAGGTCAAGAGACCCAGTACTTC
TRBV6-5	-	-	TRBJ1-2	CASRIDRNYGYTF	TGTGCCAGCAGGATCGACAGGAACTATGGCTACACCTTC
TRBV7-8	-	TRBD1	TRBJ1-2	CASSLAGTGGVDYGYTF	TGTGCCAGCAGCTTAGCGGGGACAGGGGGAGTAGATTATGGCTACACCTTC
TRBV5-4	-	TRBD1	TRBJ2-2	CASSPGTGNTGELFF	TGTGCCAGCAGCCCCGGGACAGGGAACACCGGGGAGCTGTTTTTT
TRBV5-4	few	TRBD1	TRBJ1-4	CASSLDPGQGEKLFF	TGTGCCAGCAGCTTGGATCCGGGACAGGGTGAAAAACTGTTTTTT
TRBV7-9	-	TRBD1	TRBJ1-3	CASSPRTGEGNTIYF	TGTGCCAGCAGCCCAAGGACAGGGGAAGGGAACACCATATATTTT
TRBV9	once	TRBD1	TRBJ1-5	CASSVGTGQGDQPQHF	TGTGCCAGCAGCGTAGGGACCGGACAGGGGGACCAGCCCCAGCATTTT
TRBV7-3	-	TRBD2	TRBJ2-7	CASSLTAGGLAYAYEQYF	TGTGCCAGCAGCCTAACAGCCGGGGGACTAGCGTACGCCTACGAGCAGTACTTC
TRBV5-1	-	-	TRBJ1-2	CASSLGSLGATMGYTF	TGCGCCAGCAGCTTGGGGAGTCTGGGGGCAACTATGGGCTACACCTTC
TRBV9	few	TRBD2	TRBJ2-5	CASSEGLGETQYF	TGTGCCAGCAGCGAGGGACTAGGGGAGACCCAGTACTTC
TRBV30	-	TRBD2	TRBJ2-1	CAWSVDFSGSGNEQFF	TGTGCCTGGAGCGTAGACTTCAGCGGGAGTGGCAATGAGCAGTTCTTC